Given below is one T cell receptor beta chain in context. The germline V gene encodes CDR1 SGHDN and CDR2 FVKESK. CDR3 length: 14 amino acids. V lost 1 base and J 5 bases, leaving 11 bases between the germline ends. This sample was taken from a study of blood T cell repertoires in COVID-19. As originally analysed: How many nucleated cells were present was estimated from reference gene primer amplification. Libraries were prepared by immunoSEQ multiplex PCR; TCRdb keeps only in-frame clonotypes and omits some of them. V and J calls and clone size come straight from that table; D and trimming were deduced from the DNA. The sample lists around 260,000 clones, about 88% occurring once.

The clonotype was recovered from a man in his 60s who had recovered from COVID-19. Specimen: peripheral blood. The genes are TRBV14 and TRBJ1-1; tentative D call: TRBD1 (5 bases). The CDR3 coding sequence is TGTGCCAGCAGCCAAGTAGCAGGGAGGACTGAAGCTTTCTTT. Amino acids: CASSQVAGRTEAFF.